One and the same sample provided the 22 T cell receptor beta chains below, sequenced in a study of Tregs in tolerant kidney transplant recipients. Repertoires were generated with immunoSEQ multiplex PCR, while TCRdb's copy carries only in-frame clones and drops some. The table shows 200,000 to 300,000 clones, with around 81% occurring only once. The sample consisted of CD4+ T cells from blood. All receptors come from a human donor in good health.

The V gene is TRBV2, the J gene TRBJ2-7, with 7 bases that match TRBD1. V trimming: 10 bases; J trimming: 2 bases; junction bases outside the gene matches: 2. The CDR3 sequence is 11 residues long. Germline CDR1 reads SNHLY; CDR2 reads FYNNEI. As DNA, the CDR3 is TGTGCCACCGGACAGGCCTACGAGCAGTACTTC. Its translation is CATGQAYEQYF.

This sequence joins TRBV18 and TRBJ2-3; no firm D call. CDR1 KGHSH and CDR2 LQKENI come from the germline V gene. Trimming pared 6 bases from V and 2 bases from J, leaving 6 bases between. This CDR3 has 12 amino acids. The CDR3 here is CASSVTTDTQYF. The CDR3 DNA is TGTGCCAGCTCGGTGACCACAGATACGCAGTATTTT. The entire variable domain, with the rest obtained from reference TRBV18 and TRBJ2-3, is as follows: NAGVMQNPRHLVRRRGQEARLRCSPMKGHSHVYWYRQLPEEGLKFMVYLQKENIIDESGMPKERFSAEFPKEGPSILRIQQVVRGDSAAYFCASSVTTDTQYFGPGTRLTVL.

The chain links TRBV2 to TRBJ1-1; D is ambiguous. This CDR3 comprises 15 residues. Per the germline V gene, CDR1 is SNHLY and CDR2 is FYNNEI. Trimming took 1 base from V and 0 from J, leaving 9 bases between them. This chain's CDR3 is CASSEEAAMNTEAFF. DNA for the CDR3: TGTGCCAGCAGTGAAGAGGCCGCCATGAACACTGAAGCTTTCTTT.

The V and J genes are TRBV5-4 and TRBJ1-3, with a tentative D call TRBD1 (5 bases). The CDR3 contains 14 residues. In germline, CDR1 is SGHNT, CDR2 YYREEE (reference sequence). Trimming took off 2 bases at V and 4 bases at J, with 10 bases between the two ends. The CDR3 sequence is CASSFGTGGNTIYF. The CDR3 DNA reads as TGTGCCAGCAGCTTCGGCACAGGCGGAAACACCATATATTTT.

The rearrangement joins TRBV6-5 to TRBJ1-5; no firm D call. V was shortened by 0 bases and J by 4 bases, with 10 bases between the two germline ends. The CDR3 runs 15 residues. CDR1 is MNHEY and CDR2 is SVGAGI in the germline V gene. CDR3 DNA: TGTGCCAGCAGTTACTCCGACGGCATAAATCAGCCCCAGCATTTT. Translation: CASSYSDGINQPQHF.

In this sample, this clone turned up once. CDR3 residues: CASSQGQGDQETQYF. The CDR3, as DNA: TGTGCCAGCAGCCAAGGCCAGGGGGACCAAGAGACCCAGTACTTC. V is TRBV4-2 and J is TRBJ2-5, with TRBD1 matching 7 bases. The CDR3 contains 15 residues. Losses at the gene ends were 1 base for V and 0 bases for J; bases not matched to a gene: 2. The germline CDR1 and CDR2 sequences are LGHNA and YNFKEQ.

The V gene is TRBV5-1, the J gene TRBJ2-7; D tentatively fits TRBD1 or TRBD2 (6 bases each). The CDR3 runs 18 residues. V was cut by 5 bases and J by 3 bases, with 27 bases left in between. Looked up from germline, CDR1 is SGHRS and CDR2 is YFSETQ. CDR3 bases: TGCGCCAGCAGGCGCACTTTCGTGGGAGGAGGGGGAATCTACGAGCAGTACTTC. Translation: CASRRTFVGGGGIYEQYF.

This chain links TRBV2 with TRBJ1-2, with D hard to call. Germline V gene lookup returns CDR1 SNHLY and CDR2 FYNNEI. The V end was cut by 6 bases, the J end by 6 bases, with 14 bases between. The CDR3 extends over 13 amino acids. CDR3 nucleotides: TGTGCCAGCAGGTCGGAACTCGATCATGGCTACACCTTC. It translates to CASRSELDHGYTF.

This chain connects TRBV5-1 to TRBJ1-3; the D is unclear. Germline loops: CDR1 SGHRS, CDR2 YFSETQ. V was shortened by 4 bases and J by 4 bases, with 12 bases between the two germline ends. This CDR3 is 14 amino acids long. The CDR3 nucleotides read TGCGCCAGCAGCCCCGCGTGGCAGGGAAACACCATATATTTT. This gives the protein CASSPAWQGNTIYF.

The chain links TRBV6-5 to TRBJ1-2, with 8 positions matching TRBD1. The CDR3 contains 14 residues. Germline V gives CDR1 MNHEY, CDR2 SVGAGI. V dropped 2 bases and J dropped 8; count of bases not matched to a gene: 7. CDR3 in DNA: TGTGCCAGCAGTTACATGGACAGGGTGGGCGGCTACACCTTC. Encoded protein: CASSYMDRVGGYTF.

V is TRBV15 and J is TRBJ2-1; 8 bases align to TRBD2. V trimming: 1 base; J trimming: 1 base; junction bases outside the gene matches: 3. CDR3 length: 16 residues. Germline CDR1 reads LNHNV; CDR2 reads YYDKDF (reference sequence). CDR3 nucleotides: TGTGCCACCAGCAGAGCCAGCGGGAGATCCTACAATGAGCAGTTCTTC. This gives the protein CATSRASGRSYNEQFF.

V usage is TRBV6-5 and J usage is TRBJ2-7, with D perhaps TRBD2 (5 bases). CDR1 is MNHEY and CDR2 is SVGAGI in the germline V gene. V lost 7 bases and J 4 bases, leaving 14 bases between the germline ends. This CDR3 has 13 residues. CDR3 loop: CASTGNLGYEQYF. Written as DNA, the CDR3 is TGTGCCAGCACCGGGAATTTAGGGTACGAGCAGTACTTC.

The CDR3 DNA reads as TGTGCCAGCAGGGGGGACAGTACAGGGTCGAACACCGGGGAGCTGTTTTTT. Its protein is CASRGDSTGSNTGELFF. The V call is TRBV2, the J call TRBJ2-2, with TRBD1 matching over 7 bases. Germline V lookup: CDR1 SNHLY, CDR2 FYNNEI. The trim removed 6 bases at V and 0 bases at J, leaving 10 bases unmatched. CDR3 length: 17 amino acids.

This chain uses TRBV5-6 with TRBJ1-1, with D maybe TRBD1 (5 bases). V was pared by 3 bases and J by 2 bases, with 14 bases between. Per germline, CDR1 SGHDT and CDR2 YYEEEE. This CDR3 region has 15 residues. CDR3 residues: CASSSTDRANTEAFF. The CDR3 nucleotides are TGTGCCAGCAGCTCAACCGACAGAGCCAACACTGAAGCTTTCTTT.

The chain links TRBV19 to TRBJ1-1, with a possible D match to TRBD1 (5 bases). The CDR3 has 15 amino acids. V lost 3 bases and J lost 1, with 12 bases in between. Germline values: CDR1 LNHDA, CDR2 SQIVND (reference sequence). The CDR3 is CASSIPGGPNTEAFF. The DNA of the CDR3 is TGTGCCAGTAGTATCCCCGGGGGTCCGAACACTGAAGCTTTCTTT.

Only one count was recorded for this clone. V usage is TRBV19 and J usage is TRBJ1-1; D not certain. V shed 7 bases and J shed 1 base, with 7 bases lying between them. The CDR3 is 12 amino acids. Germline lookup yields CDR1 LNHDA and CDR2 SQIVND (reference sequence). The CDR3: CASNTRNTEAFF. CDR3 in DNA: TGTGCCAGTAACACCCGGAACACTGAAGCTTTCTTT.

The chain combines TRBV30 with TRBJ2-2; tentatively, D is TRBD1 (6 bases). CDR3 length equals 15 residues. CDR1 GTSNPN and CDR2 SVGIG come from the germline V gene (reference sequence). V was trimmed by 3 bases and J by 1 base, leaving 12 bases between them. The CDR3 reads CAWRQVGQNTGELFF. CDR3 bases: TGTGCCTGGAGGCAGGTGGGACAGAACACCGGGGAGCTGTTTTTT.

There are a few counts of this clone. V gene TRBV12-5 combines with J gene TRBJ1-2; no reliable D call. The V gene's germline CDR1 is LGHNT and CDR2 FRNRAP. The CDR3 contains 16 residues. The V end was cut by 5 bases, the J end by 3 bases, with 19 bases between. For the CDR3, the DNA is TGTGCTAGTGGTCTCCCCTGGTCCCCCTTCGACTATGGCTACACCTTC. Its protein product is CASGLPWSPFDYGYTF. Looking up the rest from reference TRBV12-5 and TRBJ1-2 gives the full variable domain: DARVTQTPRHKVTEMGQEVTMRCQPILGHNTVFWYRQTMMQGLELLAYFRNRAPLDDSGMPKDRFSAEMPDATLATLKIQPSEPRDSAVYFCASGLPWSPFDYGYTFGSGTRLTVV.

The rearrangement joins TRBV5-1 to TRBJ2-1; TRBD2 matches at 13 bases. Germline V gene data show CDR1 as SGHRS and CDR2 as YFSETQ. The CDR3 runs to 19 residues. V shed 3 bases, J shed 0 bases, and the junction held 9 bases outside the gene matches. The CDR3 spells CASSSLAGGLTSSYNEQFF. Written as DNA, the CDR3 is TGCGCCAGCAGCTCACTAGCGGGAGGGCTAACAAGCTCCTACAATGAGCAGTTCTTC.

The rearrangement joins TRBV28 to TRBJ2-2, with unresolved D. V gave up 6 bases and J gave up 3 bases, with 14 bases separating them. Germline V gene data show CDR1 as MDHEN and CDR2 as SYDVKM. The CDR3 totals 15 residues. The CDR3 sequence: CASRSTQRYTGELFF. Here the CDR3 DNA reads TGTGCCAGCAGGTCGACTCAGCGATACACCGGGGAGCTGTTTTTT.

As for this clone: Without the conserved terminal phenylalanine or tryptophan, this CDR3 likely stems from a read error. The V and J genes are TRBV10-3 and TRBJ1-2; perhaps TRBD1 as D (5 bases). The CDR3 extends over 13 amino acids. The germline V gene has CDR1 ENHRY and CDR2 SYGVKD. The V end lost 2 bases, the J end lost 8 bases, and 12 bases lay between the germline ends. The DNA for the CDR3 is TGTGCCATCAGTGAGGCAGGGCGACGAGGCTACACCCTC. Translated: CAISEAGRRGYTL.

This clone was recorded only once. V usage is TRBV5-1 and J usage is TRBJ2-2; D not resolved. CDR3 size: 15 residues. Germline CDR1 and CDR2: SGHRS and YFSETQ. V gave up 0 bases and J gave up 5 bases, with 11 bases separating them. CDR3 in amino acids: CASSLGRAGTGELFF. The DNA of the CDR3 is TGCGCCAGCAGCTTGGGGCGAGCTGGGACCGGGGAGCTGTTTTTT.